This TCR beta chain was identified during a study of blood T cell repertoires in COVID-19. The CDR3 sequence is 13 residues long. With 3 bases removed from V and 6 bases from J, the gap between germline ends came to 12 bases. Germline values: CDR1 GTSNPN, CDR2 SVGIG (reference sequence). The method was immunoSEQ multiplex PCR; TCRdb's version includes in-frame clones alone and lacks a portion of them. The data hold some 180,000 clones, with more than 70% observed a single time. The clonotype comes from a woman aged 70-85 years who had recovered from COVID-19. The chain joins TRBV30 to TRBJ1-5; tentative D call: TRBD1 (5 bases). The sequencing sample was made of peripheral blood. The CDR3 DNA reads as TGTGCCTGGAGGGTGGCAGGGTGTCAGCCCCAGCATTTT. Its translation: CAWRVAGCQPQHF.